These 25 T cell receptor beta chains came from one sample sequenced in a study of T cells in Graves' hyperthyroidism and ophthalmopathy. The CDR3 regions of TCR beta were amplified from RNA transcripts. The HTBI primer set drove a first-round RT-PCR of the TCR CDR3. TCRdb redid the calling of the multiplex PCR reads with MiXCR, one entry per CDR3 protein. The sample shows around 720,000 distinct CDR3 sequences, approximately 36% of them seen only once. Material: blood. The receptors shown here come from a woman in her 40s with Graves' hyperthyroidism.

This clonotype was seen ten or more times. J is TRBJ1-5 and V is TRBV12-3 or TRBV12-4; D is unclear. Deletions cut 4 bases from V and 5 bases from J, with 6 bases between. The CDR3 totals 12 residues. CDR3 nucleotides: TGTGCCAGCAGTTGGAGGGATCAGCCCCAGCATTTT. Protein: CASSWRDQPQHF.

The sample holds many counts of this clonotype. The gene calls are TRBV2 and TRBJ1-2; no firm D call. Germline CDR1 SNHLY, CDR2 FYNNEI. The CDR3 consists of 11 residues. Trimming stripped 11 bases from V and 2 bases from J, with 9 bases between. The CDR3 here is CASHGNYGYTF. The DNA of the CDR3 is TGTGCCTCACACGGGAACTATGGCTACACCTTC.

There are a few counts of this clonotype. The CDR3 sequence: CASSLQLSGQPQHF. The CDR3 region has the DNA TGTGCCAGCAGTTTACAGCTTAGCGGTCAGCCCCAGCATTTT. This chain connects TRBV7-9 to TRBJ1-5; D is unclear. Germline loops: CDR1 SEHNR, CDR2 FQNEAQ (reference sequence). Trimming removed 6 bases at V and 6 bases at J, with 15 bases between. The CDR3 runs to 14 residues.

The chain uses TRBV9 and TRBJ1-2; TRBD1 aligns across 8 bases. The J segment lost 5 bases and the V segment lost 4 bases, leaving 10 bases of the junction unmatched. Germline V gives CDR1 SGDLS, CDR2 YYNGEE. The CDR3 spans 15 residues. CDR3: CASSPYSTGEYGYTF. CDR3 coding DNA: TGTGCCAGCAGCCCATATTCGACAGGGGAGTATGGCTACACCTTC. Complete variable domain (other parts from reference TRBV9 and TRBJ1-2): DSGVTQTPKHLITATGQRVTLRCSPRSGDLSVYWYQQSLDQGLQFLIQYYNGEERAKGNILERFSAQQFPDLHSELNLSSLELGDSALYFCASSPYSTGEYGYTFGSGTRLTVV.

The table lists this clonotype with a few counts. CDR3 DNA: TGTGCCAGCAGCCAAGATCCGGAATTGACAGGGGAGAACACTGAAGCTTTCTTT. Amino acid sequence: CASSQDPELTGENTEAFF. This sequence joins TRBV7-2 and TRBJ1-1, with 8 positions matching TRBD1. This CDR3 contains 18 residues. Germline CDR1 reads SGHTA; CDR2 reads FQGNSA. J gave up 1 base and V 5 bases, and 15 bases lay outside the gene matches.

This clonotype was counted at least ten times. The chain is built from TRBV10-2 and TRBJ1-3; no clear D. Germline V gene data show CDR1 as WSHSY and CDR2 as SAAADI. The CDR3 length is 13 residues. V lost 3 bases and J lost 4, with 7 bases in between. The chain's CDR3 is CASSDPAGNTIYF. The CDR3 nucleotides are TGCGCCAGCAGTGACCCCGCGGGAAACACCATATATTTT.

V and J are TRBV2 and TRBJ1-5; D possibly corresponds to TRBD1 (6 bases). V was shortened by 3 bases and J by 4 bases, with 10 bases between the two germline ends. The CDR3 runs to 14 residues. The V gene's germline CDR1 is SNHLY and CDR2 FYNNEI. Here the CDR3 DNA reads TGTGCCAGCAGTGACCGGACAGCGAATCAGCCCCAGCATTTT. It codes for CASSDRTANQPQHF.

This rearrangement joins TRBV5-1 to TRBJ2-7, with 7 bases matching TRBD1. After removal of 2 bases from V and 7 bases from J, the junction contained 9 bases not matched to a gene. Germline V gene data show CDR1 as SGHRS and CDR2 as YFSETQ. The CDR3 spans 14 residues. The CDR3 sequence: CASSFWGQSSEQYF. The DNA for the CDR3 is TGCGCCAGCAGCTTTTGGGGACAGTCCTCAGAGCAGTACTTC.

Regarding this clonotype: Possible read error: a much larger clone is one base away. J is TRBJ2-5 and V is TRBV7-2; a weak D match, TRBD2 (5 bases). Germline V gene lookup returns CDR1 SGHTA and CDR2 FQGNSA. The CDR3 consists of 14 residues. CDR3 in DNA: TGTGCCAGCAGCTTGCTAGCAGAACAAGGGACCCAGTACTTC. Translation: CASSLLAEQGTQYF.

The CDR3: CASNSGGGELFF. The CDR3 DNA is TGTGCCAGTAACTCAGGAGGCGGGGAGCTGTTTTTT. The genes are TRBV19 and TRBJ2-2, with D perhaps matching TRBD2 (5 bases). The CDR3 is made up of 12 amino acids. The germline gives CDR1 LNHDA, CDR2 SQIVND (reference sequence). V lost 7 bases and J 7 bases, leaving 10 bases between the germline ends.

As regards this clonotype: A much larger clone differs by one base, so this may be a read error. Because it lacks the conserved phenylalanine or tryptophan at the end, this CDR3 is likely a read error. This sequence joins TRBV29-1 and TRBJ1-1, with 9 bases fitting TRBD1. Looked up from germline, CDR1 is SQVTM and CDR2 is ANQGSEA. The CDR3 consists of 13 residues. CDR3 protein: CSVRPGTGTEAFS. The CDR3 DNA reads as TGCAGCGTTCGACCCGGGACAGGGACTGAGGCTTTCTCT.

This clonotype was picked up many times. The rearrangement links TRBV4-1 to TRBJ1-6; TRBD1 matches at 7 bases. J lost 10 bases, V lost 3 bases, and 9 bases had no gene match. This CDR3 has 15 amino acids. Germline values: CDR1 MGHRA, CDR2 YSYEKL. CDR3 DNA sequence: TGCGCCAGCAGCCAGACAGGGCCTCAGGGGTCACCCCTCCACTTT. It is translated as CASSQTGPQGSPLHF.

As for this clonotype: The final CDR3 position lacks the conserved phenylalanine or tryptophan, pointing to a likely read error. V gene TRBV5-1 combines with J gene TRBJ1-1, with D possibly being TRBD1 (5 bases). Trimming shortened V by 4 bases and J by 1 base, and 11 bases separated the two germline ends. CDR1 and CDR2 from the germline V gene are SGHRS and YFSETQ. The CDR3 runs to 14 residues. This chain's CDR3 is CASSLGGGNTEAFL. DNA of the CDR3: TGCGCCAGCAGCCTTGGGGGAGGGAACACTGAAGCTTTCCTT.

In nucleotides, the CDR3 is TGTGCCAGCAGCCAATATCTGGGGAGCACAGATACGCAGTATTTT. Its protein is CASSQYLGSTDTQYF. The chain links TRBV7-8 to TRBJ2-3; D is undetermined. Trimming removed 5 bases at V and 0 bases at J, with 12 bases between. The CDR3 has 15 residues. The germline V gene encodes CDR1 SGHVS and CDR2 FQNEAQ.

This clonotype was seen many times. In DNA, the CDR3 is TGTGCCAGCAGCGTCGAGGGGGGAAGGTACGAGCAGTACTTC. Translated, it gives CASSVEGGRYEQYF. The rearrangement joins TRBV7-2 to TRBJ2-7, with D perhaps TRBD1 or TRBD2 (6 bases each). Germline lookup yields CDR1 SGHTA and CDR2 FQGNSA. CDR3 length: 14 residues. Trimming removed 5 bases from V and 4 bases from J, with 15 bases in between.

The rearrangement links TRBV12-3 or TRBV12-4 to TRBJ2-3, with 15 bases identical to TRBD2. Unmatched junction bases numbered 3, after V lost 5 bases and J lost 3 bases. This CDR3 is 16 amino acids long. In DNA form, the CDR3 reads TGTGCCAGCAGTGGACTAGCGGGGGGGCGGACAGATACGCAGTATTTT. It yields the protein CASSGLAGGRTDTQYF.

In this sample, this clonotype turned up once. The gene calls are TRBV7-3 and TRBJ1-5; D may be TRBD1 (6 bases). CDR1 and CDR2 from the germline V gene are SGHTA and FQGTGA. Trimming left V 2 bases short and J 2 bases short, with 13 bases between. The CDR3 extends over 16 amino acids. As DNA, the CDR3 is TGTGCCAGCAGCTTACTGGCGGGGGGGCGCAATCAGCCCCAGCATTTT. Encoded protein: CASSLLAGGRNQPQHF.

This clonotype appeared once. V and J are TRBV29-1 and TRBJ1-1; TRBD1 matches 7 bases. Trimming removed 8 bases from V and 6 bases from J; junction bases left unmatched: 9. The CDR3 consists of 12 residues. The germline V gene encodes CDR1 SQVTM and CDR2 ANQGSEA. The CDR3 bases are TGCAGCTTCGACAGGGAGTGGGCTGAAGCTTTCTTT. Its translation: CSFDREWAEAFF.

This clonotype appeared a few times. As DNA, the CDR3 is TGTGCCAGCATCTTACGTCGGGGTGGATCACCCCTCCACTTT. Protein sequence: CASILRRGGSPLHF. The chain is built from TRBV6-5 and TRBJ1-6, with D unclear. CDR1 is MNHEY, CDR2 SVGAGI, per germline. Trimming left V 7 bases short and J 10 bases short, with 17 bases between. This CDR3 region has 14 residues.

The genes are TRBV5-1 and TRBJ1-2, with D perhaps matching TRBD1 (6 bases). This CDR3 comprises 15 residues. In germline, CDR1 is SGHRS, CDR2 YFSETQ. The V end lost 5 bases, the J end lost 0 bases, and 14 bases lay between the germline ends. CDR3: CASRWSEGANYGYTF. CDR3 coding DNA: TGCGCCAGCAGGTGGAGTGAGGGGGCTAACTATGGCTACACCTTC.

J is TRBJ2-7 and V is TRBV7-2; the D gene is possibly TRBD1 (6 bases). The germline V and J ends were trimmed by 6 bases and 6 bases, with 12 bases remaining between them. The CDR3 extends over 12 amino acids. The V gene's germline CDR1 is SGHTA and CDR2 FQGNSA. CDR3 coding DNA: TGTGCCAGCAGTTTCGGGACATCCGAGCAGTACTTC. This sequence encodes CASSFGTSEQYF.

As DNA, the CDR3 is TGTGCCAGCAGCTTAGACAGGGGGCAGAATGAAGCTTTCTTT. Translation gives CASSLDRGQNEAFF. The chain is built from TRBV11-3 and TRBJ1-1, with 8 bases fitting TRBD1. The germline V gene has CDR1 SGHNT and CDR2 YENEEA. Losses at the gene ends were 0 bases for V and 7 bases for J; bases not matched to a gene: 4. There are 14 residues in the CDR3. Combining the CDR3 with reference TRBV11-3 and TRBJ1-1 gives the whole variable domain EAGVVQSPRYKIIEKKQPVAFWCNPISGHNTLYWYLQNLGQGPELLIRYENEEAVDDSQLPKDRFSAERLKGVDSTLKIQPAELGDSAVYLCASSLDRGQNEAFFGQGTRLTVV.

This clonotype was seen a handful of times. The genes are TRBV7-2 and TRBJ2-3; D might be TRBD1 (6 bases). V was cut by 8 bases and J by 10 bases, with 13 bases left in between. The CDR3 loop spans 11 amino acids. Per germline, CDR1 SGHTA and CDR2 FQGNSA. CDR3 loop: CASQEWGPQYF. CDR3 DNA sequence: TGTGCCAGCCAGGAATGGGGGCCGCAGTATTTT.

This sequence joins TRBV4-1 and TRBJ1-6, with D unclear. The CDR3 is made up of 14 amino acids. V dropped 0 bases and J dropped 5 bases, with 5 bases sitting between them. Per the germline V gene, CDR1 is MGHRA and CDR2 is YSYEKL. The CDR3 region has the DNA TGCGCCAGCAGCCAAGACCCCGATAATTCACCCCTCCACTTT. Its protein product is CASSQDPDNSPLHF.

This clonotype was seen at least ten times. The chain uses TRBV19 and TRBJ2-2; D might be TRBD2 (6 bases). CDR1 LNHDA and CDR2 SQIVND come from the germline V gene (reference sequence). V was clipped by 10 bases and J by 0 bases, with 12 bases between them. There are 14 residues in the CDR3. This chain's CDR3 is CATRDEANTGELFF. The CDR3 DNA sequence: TGTGCCACGCGGGACGAAGCGAACACCGGGGAGCTGTTTTTT.